This T cell receptor (beta chain) was found in a study of TIL therapy for anti-PD-1-resistant metastatic lung cancer. Study at large: Tumors were harvested before any PD-1/PD-L1 blockade. A handful of tumors were EGFR-mutant and two were ALK-rearranged. Median tumor mutation burden was 1.5 mutations per megabase. Study observations and caveats: This highly selected cohort may not generalize to typical lung cancer patients.

The immunoSEQ assay was v3. Using immunoSEQ multiplex PCR, the repertoire was profiled, and TCRdb retains in-frame clones only, with some absent. The repertoire consists of more than 12,000 clones, with around 88% occurring once and the leading ten covering about 0.9%. Concerning this clone itself: Its antigen is currently unknown.

This CDR3 is built from 15 residues. The J segment lost 4 bases and the V segment lost 6 bases, leaving 8 bases of the junction unmatched. Germline-derived CDR1 and CDR2 are MNHEY and SVGAGI. Time point meaning: pre-treatment sample, taken before nivolumab and TIL therapy. Sequencing used blood, obtained at baseline. This sequence joins TRBV6-5 and TRBJ2-3, with 9 bases that match TRBD2. This receptor was obtained from a person between 25 and 79 years old with non-small cell lung cancer. The CDR3 protein is CASRREAGGADTQYF. CDR3 nucleotides: TGTGCCAGCAGACGGGAGGCGGGGGGGGCAGATACGCAGTATTTT.